These T cell receptor beta chains were read from a single sample in a study of T-cell reconstitution after alpha-beta-depleted transplantation in children. TCRdb fed the PCR reads into MiXCR, producing one record per CDR3 protein. The table includes hundreds of thousands of distinct CDR3 sequences, roughly 13% detected once. The material was PBMCs, obtained before TCRalphabeta/CD19-depleted stem cell transplant. The receptors come from a girl aged 2-15 years with congenital amegakaryocytic thrombocytopenia, due to receive a stem cell transplant. Both conserved end residues are part of each CDR3. Fields, in order: J gene, V gene, D gene, clone size, CDR3 protein, CDR3 DNA. The D gene is left open where the match is weak. Rows may omit the clone size; those that give it use once, few, many or a size class.

TRBJ1-1,TRBV10-3,-,-,CAISEWLGGRTEAFF,TGTGCCATCAGTGAGTGGTTGGGAGGGCGCACTGAAGCTTTCTTT
TRBJ1-1,TRBV29-1,-,-,CSVEDRKAFF,TGCAGCGTTGAAGATAGAAAAGCTTTCTTT
TRBJ2-1,TRBV6-2/TRBV6-3,TRBD2,many,CASRPLADNGDEQFF,TGTGCCAGCAGGCCACTAGCGGACAATGGGGACGAGCAGTTCTTC
TRBJ2-7,TRBV18,-,few,CASSPGPTVYEQYF,TGTGCCAGCTCACCGGGACCGACAGTCTACGAGCAGTACTTC
TRBJ2-7,TRBV6-2/TRBV6-3,-,-,CGSSCRGSSYEQYF,TGTGGCAGCAGTTGCCGGGGGAGCTCCTACGAGCAGTACTTC
TRBJ2-2,TRBV15,-,few,CATSRGAVGELFF,TGTGCCACCAGCAGAGGGGCAGTCGGGGAGCTGTTTTTT
TRBJ2-7,TRBV7-9,-,many,CASSFADTYYEQYF,TGTGCCAGCAGCTTTGCTGACACCTACTACGAGCAGTACTTC
TRBJ2-3,TRBV20-1,TRBD2,-,CCASLLGLGALDTQYF,TGCTGCGCTAGTTTACTGGGACTAGGGGCACTAGATACGCAGTATTTT
TRBJ2-5,TRBV7-9,-,-,CASSLFQTQYF,TGTGCCAGCAGCTTATTCCAGACCCAGTACTTC
TRBJ2-2,TRBV28,-,-,CASSLGQAYTGELFF,TGTGCCAGCAGTTTAGGTCAGGCATACACCGGGGAGCTGTTTTTT
TRBJ2-1,TRBV20-1,TRBD2,-,CSARAVYGGGLRNEQFF,TGCAGTGCTAGAGCTGTTTACGGGGGAGGGCTAAGGAATGAGCAGTTCTTC
TRBJ1-2,TRBV20-1,-,few,CSANKGIHYGYTF,TGCAGTGCCAACAAGGGGATTCACTATGGCTACACCTTC
TRBJ2-1,TRBV20-1,-,many,CSALLLPNVYNEQFF,TGCAGTGCTCTGCTCCTACCCAACGTCTACAATGAGCAGTTCTTC
TRBJ2-3,TRBV5-1,TRBD2,many,CASSLGGRTDTQYF,TGTGCCAGCAGCTTAGGCGGGAGGACAGATACGCAGTATTTT
TRBJ2-3,TRBV6-1,-,many,CASRLGGSSDTQYF,TGTGCCAGCAGGCTAGGGGGATCATCAGATACGCAGTATTTT
TRBJ2-1,TRBV27,TRBD2,many,CASTAGDYNEQFF,TGTGCCAGCACAGCGGGAGACTACAATGAGCAGTTCTTC
TRBJ2-7,TRBV7-2,-,-,CASSSRDLPTVKQYF,TGTGCCAGCAGCTCGCGGGACTTACCTACGGTCAAGCAGTACTTC
TRBJ1-1,TRBV21-1,-,many,CASSTTGYHTEAFF,TGTGCCAGCAGCACCACAGGATATCACACTGAAGCTTTCTTT
TRBJ2-3,TRBV6-5,TRBD2,few,CASSFLAGGSEGTDTQYF,TGTGCCAGCAGTTTCCTAGCGGGAGGATCCGAGGGCACAGATACGCAGTATTTT
TRBJ2-1,TRBV5-1,-,many,CASSLDGAWLNEQFF,TGCGCCAGCAGCTTGGATGGTGCTTGGTTGAATGAGCAGTTCTTC
TRBJ2-1,TRBV29-1,TRBD1,few,CSSTSRTGSAEQFF,TGCAGCAGCACAAGTCGGACAGGGTCGGCTGAGCAGTTCTTC
TRBJ2-3,TRBV28,TRBD1,few,CASSKGQGADTQYF,TGTGCCAGCAGCAAAGGACAGGGGGCAGATACGCAGTATTTT
TRBJ2-5,TRBV19,-,-,CASSAVGLAQETQYF,TGTGCCAGTAGTGCCGTGGGGCTAGCCCAAGAGACCCAGTACTTC
TRBJ2-7,TRBV20-1,-,-,CSARAGPSYEQYF,TGCAGTGCTAGAGCCGGGCCATCCTACGAGCAGTACTTC
TRBJ2-7,TRBV28,-,-,CASSLVSKYEQYF,TGTGCCAGCAGTTTAGTCTCGAAATACGAGCAGTACTTC
TRBJ2-7,TRBV20-1,TRBD1,many,CSAPRQGGPYEQYF,TGCAGTGCCCCCCGACAGGGGGGGCCCTACGAGCAGTACTTC
TRBJ2-1,TRBV10-3,-,many,CAIHSDRSNNEQFF,TGTGCCATTCACTCCGACAGGAGTAACAATGAGCAGTTCTTC
TRBJ2-1,TRBV7-9,-,few,CASSLEHEYEQFF,TGTGCCAGCAGCTTAGAACACGAGTATGAGCAGTTCTTC
TRBJ2-2,TRBV27,-,-,CASRHGQSRIGELFF,TGTGCCAGCAGACATGGACAGTCAAGGATCGGGGAGCTGTTTTTT
TRBJ2-2,TRBV3-1,TRBD1,-,CASSQEGYTGGSTSTGELFF,TGTGCCAGCAGCCAAGAGGGTTACACAGGGGGCTCCACGTCCACCGGGGAGCTGTTTTTT
TRBJ1-2,TRBV11-2,-,few,CASSRLENGYTF,TGTGCCAGCAGCCGACTAGAAAATGGCTACACCTTC
TRBJ1-2,TRBV7-9,-,few,CASSLGPARNYGYTF,TGTGCCAGCAGCTTAGGGCCGGCCCGTAACTATGGCTACACCTTC
TRBJ2-3,TRBV20-1,-,many,CSARDAATDTQYF,TGCAGTGCTAGAGATGCAGCCACAGATACGCAGTATTTT
TRBJ2-1,TRBV6-1,-,few,CASSGLSSYNEQFF,TGTGCCAGCAGTGGACTTAGCTCCTACAATGAGCAGTTCTTC
TRBJ2-1,TRBV12-3/TRBV12-4,TRBD1,many,CASSGTGGNYEQFF,TGTGCCAGCAGCGGGACAGGGGGTAACTATGAGCAGTTCTTC
TRBJ2-7,TRBV5-1,TRBD2,few,CASSFARERYEQYF,TGCGCCAGCAGCTTTGCGCGGGAGCGATACGAGCAGTACTTC
TRBJ1-5,TRBV12-3/TRBV12-4,-,many,CASSHREGNQPQHF,TGTGCCAGCAGTCACAGGGAAGGAAATCAGCCCCAGCATTTT
TRBJ2-3,TRBV29-1,TRBD1,many,CSVDLDRGDTQYF,TGCAGCGTAGACTTGGACAGGGGAGATACGCAGTATTTT
TRBJ2-1,TRBV20-1,-,many,CSARVPAALGEQFF,TGCAGCGCCCGGGTGCCGGCGGCGTTAGGCGAGCAGTTCTTC
TRBJ1-5,TRBV5-6,-,many,CASSSGWAYQPQHF,TGTGCCAGCAGCTCGGGGTGGGCTTATCAGCCCCAGCATTTT
TRBJ1-3,TRBV18,-,-,CASSPPVTASLGNTIYF,TGTGCCAGCTCACCACCGGTCACAGCCTCCTTGGGAAACACCATATATTTT
TRBJ2-5,TRBV12-3/TRBV12-4,TRBD2,few,CASRAPSGRFQETQYF,TGTGCCAGCAGAGCGCCTAGCGGGAGATTCCAAGAGACCCAGTACTTC